The entry below describes one TCR beta chain. Antigen: not known. Isolation of CD4+ and CD8+ cells used positive magnetic bead selection, with purity checked by flow cytometry. This sample stems from a study of somatic mutations in cytotoxic T cells in rheumatoid arthritis. Sequenced by immunoSEQ multiplex PCR; TCRdb stores in-frame clones only, minus some. The table includes about 25,000 clones, roughly 70% detected once. Findings and caveats of the study: The slight TRBV07 underrepresentation in rheumatoid arthritis patients received no adjustment for multiple comparisons. Unlike healthy controls, rheumatoid arthritis patients had CD8+ clonality that increased with age. In about an eighth of the roughly 60 patients, the largest CD8+ clone exceeded 20% of CD8+ cells.

The CDR3 has 12 amino acids. Germline CDR1 reads MNHEY; CDR2 reads SVGAGI. With 2 bases removed from V and 7 bases from J, the gap between germline ends came to 6 bases. Sample: CD8+ T cells sorted from blood. The clonotype comes from a woman in her late teens or twenties in good health. The genes are TRBV6-5 and TRBJ2-1; D not certain. The CDR3 nucleotides are TGTGCCAGCAGTTACGGAGCGAATGAGCAGTTCTTC. This translates into CASSYGANEQFF.